This T cell receptor beta chain was sequenced in a study of beta chain features in type 1 diabetes. Overall study results and limits: For patients and controls alike, PCR might favor shorter templates to the same degree. Cells with high TCR expression could be over-represented when cDNA is sequenced. Type 1 diabetes patients showed a moderate but significant shortening of TCRB CDR3s in all four CD4+ subsets. Insertion counts at VDJ junctions were lower in type 1 diabetes patients, who also showed more deletions there.

Expressed TCRB transcripts were sequenced because the isolated RNA had all been reverse transcribed beforehand. Profiled with immunoSEQ multiplex PCR; TCRdb holds only in-frame clones, not every one. The sample lists under 850,000 clones; about an eighth were seen once. This clone has a handful of counts. Antigen unknown. Each of the CD4+ naive, central memory, regulatory and stem cell-like memory populations was sorted via CD45RO/CCR7/CD25/CD127/CD95/CD27. Per the germline V gene, CDR1 is SEHNR and CDR2 is FQNEAQ (reference sequence). V dropped 1 base and J dropped 4; count of bases not matched to a gene: 10. This CDR3 comprises 16 residues.

This chain uses TRBV7-9 with TRBJ2-7, with 7 bases identical to TRBD1. This sequence originates from a man aged 18 to 35 with type 1 diabetes. The specimen sequenced was naive CD4+ T cells from blood. DNA for the CDR3: TGTGCCAGCAGCTTAGGAGGGACAGACAGCCCGTACGAGCAGTACTTC. It yields the protein CASSLGGTDSPYEQYF.